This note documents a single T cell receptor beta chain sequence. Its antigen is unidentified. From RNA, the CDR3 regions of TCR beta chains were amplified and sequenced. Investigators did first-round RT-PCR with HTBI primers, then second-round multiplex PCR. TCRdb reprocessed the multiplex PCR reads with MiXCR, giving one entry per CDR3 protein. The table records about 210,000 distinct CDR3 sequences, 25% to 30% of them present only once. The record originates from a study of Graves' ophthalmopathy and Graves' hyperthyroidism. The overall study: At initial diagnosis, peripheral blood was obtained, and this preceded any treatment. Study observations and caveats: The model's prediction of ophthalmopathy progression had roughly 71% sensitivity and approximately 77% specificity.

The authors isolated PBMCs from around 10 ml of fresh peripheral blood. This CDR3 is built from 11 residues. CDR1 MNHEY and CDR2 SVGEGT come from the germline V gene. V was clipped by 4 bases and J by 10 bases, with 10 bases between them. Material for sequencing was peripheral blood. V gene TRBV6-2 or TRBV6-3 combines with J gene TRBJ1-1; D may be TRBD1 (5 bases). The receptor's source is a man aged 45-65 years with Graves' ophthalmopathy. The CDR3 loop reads CASSSRRGAFF. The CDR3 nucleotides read TGTGCCAGCAGTTCCCGGAGGGGAGCTTTCTTT.